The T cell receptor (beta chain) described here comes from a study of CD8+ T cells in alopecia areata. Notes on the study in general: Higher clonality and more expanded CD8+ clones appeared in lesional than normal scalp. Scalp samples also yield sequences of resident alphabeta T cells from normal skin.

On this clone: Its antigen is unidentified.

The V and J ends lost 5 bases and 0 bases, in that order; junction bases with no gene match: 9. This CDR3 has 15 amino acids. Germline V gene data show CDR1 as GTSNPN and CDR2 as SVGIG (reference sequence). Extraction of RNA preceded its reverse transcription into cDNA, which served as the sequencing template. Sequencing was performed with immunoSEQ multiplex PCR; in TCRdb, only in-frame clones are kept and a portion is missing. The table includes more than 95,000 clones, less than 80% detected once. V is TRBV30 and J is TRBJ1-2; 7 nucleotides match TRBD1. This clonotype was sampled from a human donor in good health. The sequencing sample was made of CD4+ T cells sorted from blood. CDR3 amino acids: CAWARDSRANYGYTF. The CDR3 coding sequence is TGTGCCTGGGCCCGGGACAGTAGGGCTAACTATGGCTACACCTTC.